This entry concerns a single TCR beta chain. Its antigen is not known. V trimming: 8 bases; J trimming: 4 bases; junction bases outside the gene matches: 4. Per germline, CDR1 MNHEY and CDR2 SVGEGT. This CDR3 region has 13 residues. These data are taken from a study of T-cell memory formation after mild COVID-19. At the level of the study: Clustering of TCRs was largely donor specific.

Study conclusions and caveats: Researchers could not confirm that second-wave clones peaking on day 37 targeted SARS-CoV-2.

MiXCR, run by TCRdb on the 5' RACE reads, gives a single entry per CDR3 protein. The sample holds some 150,000 distinct CDR3 sequences; around 25% are singletons and the top ten take around 22%. This receptor was taken from an adult woman who had mild COVID-19 (a few samples of this study predate the infection). Cell type and time point are not known. This chain links TRBV6-2 or TRBV6-3 with TRBJ2-2; 7 positions match TRBD2. The sequenced sample consisted of PBMCs or a T cell subset sorted from them (not recorded which). For the CDR3, the DNA is TGTGCCAGCGATGCGGGAGTCACCGGGGAGCTGTTTTTT. This encodes CASDAGVTGELFF.